This T cell receptor (beta chain) was obtained from a study of blood T cell repertoires in COVID-19. For the study at large: Researchers got acute and convalescent COVID-19 samples from the United States, Italy and Spain.

Authors' methods: By means of reference gene primer amplification, nucleated cell counts were estimated. The method was immunoSEQ multiplex PCR; TCRdb's version includes in-frame clones alone and lacks a portion of them. V, J and clone size are those of that table, while D and trimming were read from the DNA. The sample carries 26,000 or so clones, about nine tenths recorded once. CDR1 is SGHDT, CDR2 YYEEEE, per germline. This CDR3 spans 15 amino acids. Trimming at V came to 6 bases and at J to 3 bases, leaving 9 bases not matched to a gene. Sequencing input: peripheral blood. This chain connects TRBV5-6 to TRBJ1-3, with 7 nucleotides matching TRBD1. The source of this sequence is a human donor in a cohort sampled during active COVID-19. The donor label of this sample is uncertain. The CDR3 here is CASNRRGQGGNTIYF. For the CDR3, the DNA is TGTGCCAGCAATAGGAGGGGGCAGGGTGGAAACACCATATATTTT.